This entry is about one T cell receptor (beta chain). Trimming took 3 bases from V and 1 from J; bases not matched to a gene: 17. CDR3 length equals 21 residues. CDR1 and CDR2 from the germline V gene are KGHSH and LQKENI. This entry belongs to a study of blood T cell repertoires in COVID-19. At the level of the study: T cells, B-cell-depleted T cells, or PBMCs provided the cDNA or gDNA that served as material.

Measured with immunoSEQ multiplex PCR; TCRdb has only the in-frame clones, and not every one. The table lists approximately 67,000 clones, approximately 90% of them singletons, with 4.8% in the top ten. Specimen: peripheral blood. This TCR derives from a woman aged 60 to 75 with active COVID-19. V and J are TRBV18 and TRBJ2-1, with 11 positions matching TRBD1. The CDR3 DNA sequence: TGTGCCAGCTCACCCGCAACGGGACAGGGGGTTGGAGCGGGGTCCTACAATGAGCAGTTCTTC. It is translated as CASSPATGQGVGAGSYNEQFF.